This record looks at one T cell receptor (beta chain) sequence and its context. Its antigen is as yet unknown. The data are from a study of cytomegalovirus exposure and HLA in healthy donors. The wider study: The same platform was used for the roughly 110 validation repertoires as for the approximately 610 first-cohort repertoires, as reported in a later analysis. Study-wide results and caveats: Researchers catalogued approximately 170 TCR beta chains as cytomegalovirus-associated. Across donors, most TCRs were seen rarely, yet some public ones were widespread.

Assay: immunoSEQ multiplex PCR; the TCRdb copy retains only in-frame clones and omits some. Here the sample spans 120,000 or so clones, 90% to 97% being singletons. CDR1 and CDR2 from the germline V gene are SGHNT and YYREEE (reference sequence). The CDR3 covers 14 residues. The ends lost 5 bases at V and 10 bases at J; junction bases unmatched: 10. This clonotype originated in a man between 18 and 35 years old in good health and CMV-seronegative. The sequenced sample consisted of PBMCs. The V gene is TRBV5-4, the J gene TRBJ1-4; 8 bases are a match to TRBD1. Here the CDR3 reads CASSPQGALGKLFF. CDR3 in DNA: TGTGCCAGCAGTCCCCAGGGGGCCCTGGGAAAACTGTTTTTT.